This is a list of T cell receptor beta chains from one sample in a study of T-cell memory formation after mild COVID-19. TCRdb called the 5' RACE reads again in MiXCR, with one record for every CDR3 protein. The data show more than 300,000 distinct CDR3 sequences, 20% to 25% seen once. The sample consisted of PBMCs or a T cell subset sorted from them (not recorded which). The receptors were sampled from a man between 18 and 29 years old who had mild COVID-19 (a few samples of this study predate the infection). Cell type and time point are not known. The CDR3 runs from the conserved cysteine through the conserved F or W. D genes are given only for firm matches. Rows may omit the clone size; those that give it use once, few, many or a size class.

cdr3_aa cdr3_nt j_call clone_size v_call d_call
CASSYSELPSYEQYF TGTGCCAGCAGTTACTCGGAGCTGCCTTCCTACGAGCAGTACTTC TRBJ2-7 NA TRBV6-2/TRBV6-3 NA
CASSFNPPAGELFF TGTGCCAGCAGTTTTAACCCCCCCGCGGGGGAGCTGTTTTTT TRBJ2-2 few TRBV12-3/TRBV12-4 NA
CASSLGSWGRGANVLTF TGTGCCAGCAGCTTAGGGTCATGGGGAAGAGGGGCCAACGTCCTGACTTTC TRBJ2-6 NA TRBV7-2 NA
CASSTGYGYTEAFF TGTGCCAGCAGTACAGGGTACGGGTACACTGAAGCTTTCTTT TRBJ1-1 few TRBV6-2/TRBV6-3 NA
CASSSGGLEGHEQFF TGTGCCAGCAGCTCCGGGGGGCTAGAGGGCCATGAGCAGTTCTTC TRBJ2-1 NA TRBV7-6 NA
CASSYSSGVETQYF TGTGCCAGCAGTTACTCGTCCGGGGTAGAGACCCAGTACTTC TRBJ2-5 few TRBV6-5 NA
CASSPTGASRYEQYF TGCGCCAGCAGCCCCACCGGGGCTAGTCGCTACGAGCAGTACTTC TRBJ2-7 NA TRBV5-1 NA
CASSQVFSALGNEQFF TGCGCCAGCAGCCAAGTTTTTAGCGCACTTGGGAATGAGCAGTTCTTC TRBJ2-1 few TRBV4-1 NA
CASSQEETGVPSGYTF TGTGCCAGCAGCCAAGAGGAGACAGGGGTCCCTAGCGGCTACACCTTC TRBJ1-2 NA TRBV4-2 TRBD1
CASSEQTGGGGETQYF TGTGCCAGCAGCGAGCAAACAGGGGGCGGGGGAGAGACCCAGTACTTC TRBJ2-5 few TRBV7-2 TRBD1
CASSYLAPGIYEQYF TGTGCCAGCAGTTACCTCGCCCCGGGGATCTACGAGCAGTACTTC TRBJ2-7 NA TRBV6-6 NA
CASSLALGVATGSSYNSPLHF TGTGCCAGCAGCTTAGCCCTAGGAGTGGCGACAGGGAGCTCCTATAATTCACCCCTCCACTTT TRBJ1-6 NA TRBV7-9 TRBD1
CASSPPGGTGQFF TGTGCCAGCAGCCCGCCGGGGGGGACGGGGCAGTTCTTC TRBJ2-1 NA TRBV7-2 TRBD2
CATSDSASGNNEQFF TGTGCCACCAGTGATTCGGCTAGCGGGAACAATGAGCAGTTCTTC TRBJ2-1 many TRBV24-1 TRBD2
CASSYRDKGVYGYTF TGTGCCAGCAGTTACAGGGACAAGGGGGTGTATGGCTACACCTTC TRBJ1-2 NA TRBV6-5 NA
CASSQSEGDPSQHF TGTGCCAGCAGCCAGAGCGAGGGCGACCCCTCCCAGCATTTT TRBJ1-5 NA TRBV3-1 NA
CASSRTNTGMGRYGYTF TGCGCCAGCAGCCGAACCAACACAGGAATGGGACGCTATGGCTACACCTTC TRBJ1-2 NA TRBV4-1 NA
CASSQDFSGHGAFF TGTGCCAGCAGCCAAGATTTCTCGGGGCATGGTGCTTTCTTT TRBJ1-1 few TRBV14 NA
CASSARTAENIQYF TGCGCCAGCAGCGCCCGGACAGCTGAAAACATTCAGTACTTC TRBJ2-4 few TRBV4-1 NA
CAISELGRGDYGYTF TGTGCCATCAGTGAGTTAGGCAGGGGTGACTATGGCTACACCTTC TRBJ1-2 NA TRBV10-3 NA
CATSREFGTGMAYEQYF TGTGCCACCAGCAGAGAATTTGGGACAGGCATGGCCTACGAGCAGTACTTC TRBJ2-7 many TRBV15 TRBD1
CSVAISSGNTIYF TGCAGCGTTGCGATTTCCTCTGGAAACACCATATATTTT TRBJ1-3 few TRBV29-1 NA
CASSYLSTDTQYF TGTGCCAGTTCTTACCTGAGCACAGATACGCAGTATTTT TRBJ2-3 NA TRBV14 NA
CASSPLQPGQGGYEQYF TGTGCCAGCTCACCATTACAACCGGGACAGGGGGGCTACGAGCAGTACTTC TRBJ2-7 NA TRBV18 TRBD1
CSARPDRGLSTDTQYF TGCAGTGCTAGGCCTGACAGGGGCCTTAGCACAGATACGCAGTATTTT TRBJ2-3 few TRBV20-1 TRBD1
CASSIDELDVNTEAFF TGTGCCAGCAGTATAGATGAGCTGGACGTGAACACTGAAGCTTTCTTT TRBJ1-1 few TRBV6-4 NA
CATAVAGVKETQYF TGTGCCACCGCGGTAGCGGGGGTGAAAGAGACCCAGTACTTC TRBJ2-5 NA TRBV12-3/TRBV12-4 TRBD2
CASSLNGGISGNTIYF TGTGCCAGCAGCTTGAACGGGGGCATCTCTGGAAACACCATATATTTT TRBJ1-3 few TRBV7-9 NA
CASSLDMQRSYGYTF TGTGCCAGCAGCTTGGATATGCAGCGAAGCTATGGCTACACCTTC TRBJ1-2 many TRBV5-5 NA
CASSWASYYNEQFF TGTGCCAGCAGTTGGGCCAGTTACTACAATGAGCAGTTCTTC TRBJ2-1 few TRBV28 NA